This record concerns one T cell receptor beta chain sequence. The data belong to a study of blood T cell repertoires in COVID-19. Study overall: Material from acute and convalescent COVID-19 was sourced from the United States, Italy and Spain. PBMCs, B-cell-depleted T cells, or T cells provided the cDNA or gDNA that made up the material.

Per the original data handling: How many nucleated cells were present was estimated from reference gene primer amplification. This table comes from immunoSEQ multiplex PCR, and its TCRdb copy is limited to in-frame clones, with some not included. Clonal size and the V and J genes are those of that table, whereas D and trimming came from the DNA. The sample consists of approximately 110,000 clones, roughly 85% of them appearing once. The V gene end was trimmed by 7 bases and the J gene end by 7 bases; junction bases not matched to a gene: 6. This CDR3 region has 14 residues. CDR1 and CDR2 (germline): LGHDT, YNNKEL (reference sequence).

The specimen was peripheral blood. The sequence was collected from a human donor in a cohort sampled during active COVID-19. The genes are TRBV3-1 (or the pseudogene TRBV3-2) and TRBJ1-4; 10 nucleotides line up with TRBD1. CDR3 protein: CASTKTGGGEKLFF. DNA for the CDR3: TGTGCCAGCACCAAGACAGGGGGCGGTGAAAAACTGTTTTTT.